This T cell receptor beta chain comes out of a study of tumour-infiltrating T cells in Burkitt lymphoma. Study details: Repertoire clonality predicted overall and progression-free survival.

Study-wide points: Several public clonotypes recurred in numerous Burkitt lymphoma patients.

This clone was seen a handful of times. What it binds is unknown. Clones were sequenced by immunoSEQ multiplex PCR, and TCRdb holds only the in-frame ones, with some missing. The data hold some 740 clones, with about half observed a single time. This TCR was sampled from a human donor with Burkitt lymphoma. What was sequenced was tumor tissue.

The CDR3 here is CAIRSYDKGEAFF. CDR3 DNA: TGTGCCATCAGGTCATACGACAAGGGGGAGGCTTTCTTT. The chain joins TRBV10-3 to TRBJ1-1; tentatively, D is TRBD1 (6 bases). V was shortened by 6 bases and J by 11 bases, with 19 bases between the two germline ends. The CDR3 is made up of 13 amino acids. CDR1 is ENHRY, CDR2 SYGVKD, per germline.